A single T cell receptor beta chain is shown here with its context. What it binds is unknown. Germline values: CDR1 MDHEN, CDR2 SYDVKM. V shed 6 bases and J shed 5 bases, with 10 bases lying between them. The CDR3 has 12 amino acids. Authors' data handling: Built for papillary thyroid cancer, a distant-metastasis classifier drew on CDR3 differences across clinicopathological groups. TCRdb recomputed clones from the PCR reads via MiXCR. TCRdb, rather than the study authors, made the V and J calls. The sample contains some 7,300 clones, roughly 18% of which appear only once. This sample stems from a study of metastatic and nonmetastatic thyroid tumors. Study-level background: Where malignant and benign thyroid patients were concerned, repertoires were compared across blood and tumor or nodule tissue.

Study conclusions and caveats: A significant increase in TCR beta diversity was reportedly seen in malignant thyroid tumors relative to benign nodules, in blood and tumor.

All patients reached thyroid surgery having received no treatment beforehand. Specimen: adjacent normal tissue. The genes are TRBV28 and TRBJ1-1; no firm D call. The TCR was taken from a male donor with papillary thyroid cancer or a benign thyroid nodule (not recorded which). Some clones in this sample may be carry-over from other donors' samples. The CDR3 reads CASSRPWTEAFF. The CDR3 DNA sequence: TGTGCCAGCAGCCGACCCTGGACTGAAGCTTTCTTT.